These T cell receptor beta chains were read from a single sample in a study of cytomegalovirus exposure and HLA in healthy donors. Assay used: immunoSEQ multiplex PCR; TCRdb lists only in-frame clones, some missing. Its table records around 63,000 clones. The specimen sequenced was PBMCs. These receptors came from a woman younger than 45 in good health and CMV-seronegative. Both conserved end residues are part of each CDR3. The D gene is left open where the match is weak.

>TRBV19|14|TRBJ2-1|NA
CASSISRGGNEQFF
TGTGCCAGTAGTATCTCGAGGGGAGGCAATGAGCAGTTCTTC
>TRBV4-1|14|TRBJ2-7|NA
CASSRPTASYEQYF
TGCGCCAGCAGCCGTCCAACAGCCTCCTACGAGCAGTACTTC
>TRBV5-3|12|TRBJ1-1|NA
CARIALQGEAFF
TGTGCCAGAATCGCCCTACAGGGCGAAGCTTTCTTT
>TRBV18|13|TRBJ2-5|NA
CASSAGQQETQYF
TGTGCCAGCTCAGCGGGACAGCAAGAGACCCAGTACTTC
>TRBV15|13|TRBJ2-7|NA
CATSRDLPYEQYF
TGTGCCACCAGCAGAGACCTCCCCTACGAGCAGTACTTC
>TRBV18|16|TRBJ1-5|NA
CASSPGRAINNQPQHF
TGTGCCAGCTCCCCGGGAAGGGCTATTAACAATCAGCCCCAGCATTTT
>TRBV29-1|16|TRBJ2-5|TRBD1
CSVVGGGQGPAETQYF
TGCAGCGTCGTAGGGGGCGGACAGGGCCCCGCGGAGACCCAGTACTTC
>TRBV5-1|14|TRBJ1-4|TRBD1
CASSLGDREEKLFF
TGCGCCAGCAGCTTGGGGGACAGGGAAGAAAAACTGTTTTTT
>TRBV14|17|TRBJ2-3|NA
CASSQDHGSNLMDTQYF
TGTGCCAGCAGCCAAGATCACGGGAGTAATCTTATGGATACGCAGTATTTT
>TRBV27|19|TRBJ2-1|NA
CASSFPAPLDRPLVNEQFF
TGTGCCAGCAGTTTCCCCGCCCCCTTAGACAGGCCGCTCGTCAATGAGCAGTTCTTC
>TRBV14|11|TRBJ2-7|NA
CASSQVIEQYF
TGTGCCAGCAGCCAAGTCATCGAGCAGTACTTC
>TRBV7-2|17|TRBJ2-5|NA
CASSLARRGGGGETQYF
TGTGCCAGCAGCTTAGCAAGGCGCGGGGGAGGGGGAGAGACCCAGTACTTC
>TRBV4-2|14|TRBJ1-1|NA
CASSQDPKNTEAFF
TGTGCCAGCAGCCAAGATCCCAAGAACACTGAAGCTTTCTTT
>TRBV6-5|14|TRBJ1-1|NA
CASSYSSQNTEAFF
TGTGCCAGCAGTTACTCGAGTCAGAACACTGAAGCTTTCTTT
>TRBV7-2|14|TRBJ1-2|NA
CASSLAGEGYGYTF
TGTGCCAGCAGCTTAGCAGGGGAAGGCTATGGCTACACCTTC
>TRBV27|14|TRBJ1-1|NA
CASSLSGGANEAFF
TGTGCCAGCAGTTTATCTGGGGGGGCAAATGAAGCTTTCTTT
>TRBV4-3|15|TRBJ1-5|TRBD1
CASSQGQGWNQPQHF
TGCGCCAGCAGCCAGGGACAGGGGTGGAATCAGCCCCAGCATTTT
>TRBV5-1|15|TRBJ2-1|TRBD2
CASRLSGGPYNEQFF
TGCGCCAGCAGACTCAGCGGGGGGCCTTACAATGAGCAGTTCTTC
>TRBV28|11|TRBJ1-2|NA
CASSPSYGYTF
TGTGCCAGCAGCCCCTCCTATGGCTACACCTTC
>TRBV18|12|TRBJ2-2|NA
CASSPAGGELFF
TGTGCCAGCTCACCGGCGGGTGGGGAGCTGTTTTTT
>TRBV19|15|TRBJ2-7|TRBD1
CASSIGTGNYYEQYF
TGTGCCAGTAGTATCGGGACAGGGAATTACTACGAGCAGTACTTC
>TRBV13|13|TRBJ2-7|NA
CASSLAVTYEQYF
TGTGCCAGCAGCTTAGCCGTTACCTACGAGCAGTACTTC
>TRBV28|15|TRBJ1-1|TRBD1
CASSSRTGGGTEAFF
TGTGCCAGCAGTTCGCGGACAGGGGGGGGGACTGAAGCTTTCTTT
>TRBV29-1|13|TRBJ2-3|NA
CSVDTGTTDTQYF
TGCAGCGTTGACACAGGGACCACAGATACGCAGTATTTT
>TRBV11-1|15|TRBJ2-3|TRBD2
CASSLTSGSADTQYF
TGTGCCAGCAGCTTAACTAGCGGGAGTGCAGATACGCAGTATTTT
>TRBV6-1|14|TRBJ1-2|TRBD1
CASSAGQGGYGYTF
TGTGCCAGCAGTGCAGGACAGGGAGGCTATGGCTACACCTTC
>TRBV4-1|16|TRBJ2-7|TRBD1
CASSHRTGGPSYEQYF
TGCGCCAGCAGCCACCGGACAGGGGGCCCTTCCTACGAGCAGTACTTC
>TRBV4-1|18|TRBJ2-3|TRBD2
CASSRGIAGALSTDTQYF
TGCGCCAGCAGCCGAGGGATAGCGGGAGCCCTTAGCACAGATACGCAGTATTTT
>TRBV6-5|15|TRBJ1-5|NA
CASSYSRLSNQPQHF
TGTGCCAGCAGTTACTCTCGTCTTAGCAATCAGCCCCAGCATTTT
>TRBV5-1|18|TRBJ1-2|NA
CASSPWRVVGSARYGYTF
TGCGCCAGCAGCCCATGGAGGGTAGTGGGCTCCGCCCGATATGGCTACACCTTC
>TRBV7-3|14|TRBJ1-1|NA
CASSPPGTTTEAFF
TGTGCCAGCAGCCCCCCCGGGACAACCACTGAAGCTTTCTTT
>TRBV30|11|TRBJ1-1|NA
CAWRGVIEAFF
TGTGCCTGGAGAGGGGTGATTGAAGCTTTCTTT
>TRBV14|15|TRBJ2-3|NA
CASSGELGGTDTQYF
TGTGCCAGCAGCGGAGAGTTAGGGGGCACAGATACGCAGTATTTT
>TRBV19|15|TRBJ2-2|NA
CASSIRAGSTGELFF
TGTGCCAGTAGTATTAGGGCAGGGTCCACCGGGGAGCTGTTTTTT
>TRBV4-3|15|TRBJ2-7|NA
CASSQDRSVINEQYF
TGCGCCAGCAGCCAAGATCGGAGTGTCATAAACGAGCAGTACTTC
>TRBV5-4|17|TRBJ1-1|TRBD1
CASSLGGARGLNTEAFF
TGTGCCAGCAGCTTGGGAGGGGCCAGGGGGTTAAACACTGAAGCTTTCTTT
>TRBV6-1|14|TRBJ1-1|NA
CASSELRGATEAFF
TGTGCCAGCAGTGAACTCCGGGGGGCGACTGAAGCTTTCTTT
>TRBV11-2|14|TRBJ1-1|NA
CASSPGGARSEAFF
TGTGCCAGCAGCCCCGGCGGGGCGCGGTCTGAAGCTTTCTTT
>TRBV6-1|17|TRBJ1-2|TRBD1
CASSAGTDPRQHYGYTF
TGTGCCAGCAGTGCAGGGACAGACCCTCGCCAGCACTATGGCTACACCTTC
>TRBV29-1|13|TRBJ2-7|NA
CSALLSTNYEQYF
TGCAGCGCTCTACTTTCGACTAACTACGAGCAGTACTTC
>TRBV5-1|13|TRBJ2-7|NA
CASSLTGPYEQYF
TGCGCCAGCAGCTTGACAGGGCCCTACGAGCAGTACTTC
>TRBV9|15|TRBJ2-1|TRBD2
CASSGGLAAYNEQFF
TGTGCCAGCAGCGGGGGACTAGCGGCCTACAATGAGCAGTTCTTC
>TRBV7-9|15|TRBJ2-5|TRBD2
CASSRILAEQETQYF
TGTGCCAGCAGCCGAATACTAGCGGAACAAGAGACCCAGTACTTC